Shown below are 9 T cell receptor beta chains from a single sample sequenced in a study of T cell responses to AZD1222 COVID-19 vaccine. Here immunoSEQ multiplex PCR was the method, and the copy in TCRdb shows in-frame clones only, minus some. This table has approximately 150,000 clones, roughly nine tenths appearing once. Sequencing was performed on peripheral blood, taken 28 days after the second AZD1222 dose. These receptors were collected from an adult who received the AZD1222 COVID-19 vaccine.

The CDR3 nucleotides read TGTGCCAGCAGCTTAGCTAGCGGGGGCACCGGGGAGCTGTTTTTT. Protein: CASSLASGGTGELFF. The chain is built from TRBV7-2 and TRBJ2-2; 9 nucleotides agree with TRBD2. J gave up 4 bases and V 0 bases, and 0 bases lay outside the gene matches. The CDR3 is 15 residues long. In germline, CDR1 is SGHTA, CDR2 FQGNSA.

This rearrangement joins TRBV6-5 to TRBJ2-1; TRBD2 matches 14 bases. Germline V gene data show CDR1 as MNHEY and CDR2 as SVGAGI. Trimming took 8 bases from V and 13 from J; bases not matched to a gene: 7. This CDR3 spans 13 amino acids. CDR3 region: CASDGTSGRSQFF. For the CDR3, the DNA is TGTGCCAGCGATGGGACTAGCGGGAGAAGTCAGTTCTTC.

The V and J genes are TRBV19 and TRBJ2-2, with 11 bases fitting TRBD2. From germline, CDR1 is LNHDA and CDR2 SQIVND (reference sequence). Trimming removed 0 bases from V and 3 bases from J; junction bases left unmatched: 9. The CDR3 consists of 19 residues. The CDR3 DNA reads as TGTGCCAGTAGTATAGATCCCTATACTAGCGGGAGACACACCGGGGAGCTGTTTTTT. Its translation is CASSIDPYTSGRHTGELFF.

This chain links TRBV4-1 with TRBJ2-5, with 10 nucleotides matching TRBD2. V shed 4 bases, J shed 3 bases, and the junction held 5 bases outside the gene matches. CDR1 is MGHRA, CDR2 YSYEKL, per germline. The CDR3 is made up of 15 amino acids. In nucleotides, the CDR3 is TGCGCCAGCAGCCGCAGGGGACTAGCGAAAGAGACCCAGTACTTC. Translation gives CASSRRGLAKETQYF.

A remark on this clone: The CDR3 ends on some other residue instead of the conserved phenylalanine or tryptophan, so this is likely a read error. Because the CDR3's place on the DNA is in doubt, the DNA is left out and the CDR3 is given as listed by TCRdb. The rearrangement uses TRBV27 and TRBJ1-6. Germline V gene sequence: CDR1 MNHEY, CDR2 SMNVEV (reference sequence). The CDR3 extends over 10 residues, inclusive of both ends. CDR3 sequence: CASSPYLGPL.

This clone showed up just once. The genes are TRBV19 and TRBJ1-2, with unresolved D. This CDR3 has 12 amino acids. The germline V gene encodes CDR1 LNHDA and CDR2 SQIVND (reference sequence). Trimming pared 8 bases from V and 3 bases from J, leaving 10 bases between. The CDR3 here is CASYRMDYGYTF. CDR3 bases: TGTGCCAGTTATAGGATGGACTATGGCTACACCTTC.

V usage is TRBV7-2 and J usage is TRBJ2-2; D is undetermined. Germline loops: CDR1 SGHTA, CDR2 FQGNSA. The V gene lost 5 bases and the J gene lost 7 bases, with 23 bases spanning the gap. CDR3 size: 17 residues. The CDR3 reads CASSPGPQKELGGELFF. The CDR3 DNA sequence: TGTGCCAGCAGCCCCGGTCCCCAAAAGGAGCTAGGCGGGGAGCTGTTTTTT.

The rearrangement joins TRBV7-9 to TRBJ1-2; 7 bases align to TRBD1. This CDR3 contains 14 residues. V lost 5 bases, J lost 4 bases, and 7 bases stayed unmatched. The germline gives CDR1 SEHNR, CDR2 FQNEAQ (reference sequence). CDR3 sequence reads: CASSPRDSIYGYTF. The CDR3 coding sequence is TGTGCCAGCAGCCCCCGGGACAGCATCTATGGCTACACCTTC.

The CDR3, as DNA: TGCGCCAGCAGTGAAGGGTTAGAGACCCAGTACTTC. Amino acids: CASSEGLETQYF. The V gene is TRBV10-1, the J gene TRBJ2-5; no clear D gene. The germline V gene encodes CDR1 WNHNN and CDR2 SYGVQD (reference sequence). The V and J ends lost 3 bases and 4 bases respectively, with 6 bases between them. The CDR3 loop spans 12 amino acids.